A single sample gave rise to the 22 T cell receptor beta chains below, sequenced in a study of tissue T cells after allogeneic stem cell transplantation. The time point was: mouse harvest day 7 after allogeneic transplant. Tail vein injection delivered 10^7 T-cell-depleted bone marrow cells and 10^6 splenic CD5+ T cells. The table came from immunoSEQ multiplex PCR; TCRdb's copy has only in-frame clones and leaves some out. The sample consists of over 7,500 clones, 47% of them appearing once. Source material: gut tissue. These TCRs come from a female BALB/c mouse given C57BL/6 T cells with graft-versus-host disease after an allogeneic hematopoietic cell transplant.

As regards this clone: Gene names are mouse gene names. CDR3 loop: CASSLEQGGNQAPLF. CDR3 bases read: TGTGCCAGCAGCTTAGAGCAGGGAGGCAACCAGGCTCCGCTT. The genes are TRBV3 and TRBJ1-5; D is perhaps TRBD1 (5 bases). With the read ending 1 residue before the CDR3 end, the germline J gene is used to fill in that end. Germline assignment: CDR1 SNHLY and CDR2 FYNGKV (reference sequence). Deletions cut 1 base from V and 3 bases from J, with 10 bases between. This CDR3 comprises 15 residues.

With regard to this clone: The gene symbols are mouse symbols. Coverage ceases 1 residue before the CDR3 finishes, and the germline J gene fills in the end. V and J are TRBV29 and TRBJ2-3; TRBD1 matches 9 bases. From germline, CDR1 is MSHET and CDR2 SYDVDS. Trimming at V came to 6 bases and at J to 1 base, leaving 2 bases not matched to a gene. The CDR3 runs 14 residues. The DNA read from the CDR3 is TGTGCTAGCAGGCGGGACAGGGGTGCAGAAACGCTGTAT. Residues: CASRRDRGAETLY. The complete CDR3 reads CASRRDRGAETLYF.

This clone was detected only a few times. The gene names given are mouse names. The read stops 1 residue short of the end of the CDR3; the missing end is completed from the germline J gene. The rearrangement uses TRBV23 and TRBJ2-5. From germline, CDR1 is KGHTA and CDR2 FQNQQP. The CDR3 spans 14 residues. Incomplete CDR3 DNA: TGCTCCAGCAGTCATGGAGTTAACCAAGACACCCAGTAC. It yields the protein CSSSHGVNQDTQY. The entire CDR3 protein is CSSSHGVNQDTQYF.

As concerns this clone: Mouse names are used for the genes. From the germline J gene comes the end of the CDR3, since the read stops 1 residue before it. V is TRBV26 and J is TRBJ2-2; 8 bases are shared with TRBD1. The V segment lost 8 bases and the J segment 6 bases; nucleotides outside the gene matches: 2. The CDR3 is 12 residues long. Germline V lookup: CDR1 KGHPV, CDR2 FQNQEV (reference sequence). CDR3 bases read: TGTGCCAGCGGACAGGGACCCGGGCAGCTCTAC. It yields the protein CASGQGPGQLY. The full CDR3 is CASGQGPGQLYF.

Comments on this clone: Germline and genes: mouse. The read gets to within 1 residue of the CDR3 end, and the germline J gene fills in the rest. The V gene is TRBV13-1, the J gene TRBJ2-3; TRBD1 is a possible D gene (6 bases). Trimming pared 2 bases from V and 1 base from J, leaving 14 bases between. Germline values: CDR1 NSHNY, CDR2 SYGAGN. The CDR3 sequence is 16 residues long. The CDR3 sequence: CASSEARGGGAETLYF. The sequenced CDR3 bases are TGTGCCAGCAGTGAAGCCAGGGGAGGAGGTGCAGAAACGCTGTAT.

Sample share makes this clone medium-sized. Here the gene names and germline are mouse. The read halts 1 residue ahead of the CDR3 end, with the missing end drawn from the germline J gene. The chain joins TRBV3 to TRBJ2-2; TRBD2 matches 12 bases. Unmatched junction bases numbered 5, after V lost 5 bases and J lost 1 base. The CDR3 loop spans 17 amino acids. Germline lookup yields CDR1 SNHLY and CDR2 FYNGKV (reference sequence). The CDR3 protein is CASSPGLGGGNTGQLYF. The covered CDR3 bases are TGTGCCAGCAGCCCCGGACTGGGGGGGGGAAACACCGGGCAGCTCTAC.

In this sample, this clone turned up a few times. Mouse gene names apply. The read terminates 1 residue before the CDR3 end, so the remaining end is supplied by the germline J gene. The chain has TRBV19 and TRBJ2-5, with 7 bases lining up with TRBD1. CDR1 is FNHDT and CDR2 is SITEND in the germline V gene (reference sequence). This CDR3 is 11 amino acids long. V trimming: 6 bases; J trimming: 7 bases; junction bases outside the gene matches: 2. The CDR3 DNA, read in part, is TGTGCCAGCAACAGGGGTAACACCCAGTAC. This encodes CASNRGNTQY. The CDR3 reads in full as CASNRGNTQYF.

This clone is medium-sized by share. The gene names given are mouse names. The read is 1 residue too short to cover the CDR3 end, so that end is filled in from the germline J gene. This rearrangement joins TRBV29 to TRBJ2-3; D is possibly TRBD1 (6 bases). The length of the CDR3 is 14 residues. The V gene lost 3 bases and the J gene lost 3 bases, with 10 bases spanning the gap. The germline V gene encodes CDR1 MSHET and CDR2 SYDVDS. CDR3 protein: CASSFTGRAETLYF. The covered CDR3 bases are TGTGCTAGCAGTTTTACAGGGAGGGCAGAAACGCTGTAT.

This clone was picked up a small number of times. The listed genes are named as in mouse. The read comes to an end 1 residue before the CDR3 does, leaving the germline J gene to fill in the end. J is TRBJ2-4 and V is TRBV3; 11 bases line up with TRBD2. The trim removed 4 bases at V and 2 bases at J, leaving 5 bases unmatched. Looked up from germline, CDR1 is SNHLY and CDR2 is FYNGKV (reference sequence). This CDR3 spans 16 amino acids. The CDR3 here is CASSSTGGAIQNTLYF. The sequenced part of the CDR3 DNA is TGTGCCAGCAGCTCTACTGGGGGGGCGATTCAAAACACCTTGTAC. The full variable domain, rest sourced from reference TRBV3 and TRBJ2-4, is GPKVLQIPSHQIIDMGQMVTLNCDPVSNHLYFYWYKQILGQQMEFLVNFYNGKVMEKSKLFKDQFSVERPDGSYFTLKIQPTALEDSAVYFCASSSTGGAIQNTLYFGAGTRLSVL.

About this clone: Germline and genes here are mouse. The read is 1 residue too short to cover the CDR3 end, so that end is filled in from the germline J gene. The rearrangement uses TRBV1 and TRBJ2-5; D not certain. Trimming left V 1 base short and J 0 bases short, with 8 bases between. This CDR3 spans 15 amino acids. Germline CDR1 is NSQYPW and CDR2 is LRSPGD (reference sequence). The DNA read from the CDR3 is TGCACCTGCAGTGCAGTCCGGGTTAACCAAGACACCCAGTAC. It is translated as CTCSAVRVNQDTQY. The entire CDR3 is CTCSAVRVNQDTQYF.

As regards this clone: Gene and germline names: mouse. The read halts 1 residue ahead of the CDR3 end, with the missing end drawn from the germline J gene. The rearrangement joins TRBV2 to TRBJ1-2; D ambiguous. Between the trimmed V and J ends, which lost 0 bases and 2 bases, there was a span of 4 bases. CDR3 length equals 13 residues. Germline V gene data show CDR1 as LGHNA and CDR2 as YSYQKL. CDR3 DNA, as far as it was read: TGTGCCAGCAGCCAAGAACAGAACTCCGACTACACC. Its protein product is CASSQEQNSDYT. The complete CDR3 sequence is CASSQEQNSDYTF.

On this clone: Here the gene names and germline are mouse. The read halts 1 residue ahead of the CDR3 end, with the missing end drawn from the germline J gene. This chain links TRBV31 with TRBJ1-5, with D uncertain. V lost 0 bases to trimming and J lost 1 base, with 7 bases between them. Per germline, CDR1 GKSSPN and CDR2 SITVG. This CDR3 is built from 14 residues. CDR3 protein: CAWSLGQNNQAPLF. The CDR3 bases that were read are TGTGCCTGGAGTCTCGGGCAAAACAACCAGGCTCCGCTT.

The table lists this clone with a few counts. Mouse germline and gene names are used. The DNA ends 1 residue before the CDR3 does, and the rest of the CDR3 is filled in from the germline J gene. The chain uses TRBV13-1 and TRBJ2-7; 7 nucleotides match TRBD1. Trimming at V came to 0 bases and at J to 4 bases, leaving 1 base not matched to a gene. The germline gives CDR1 NSHNY, CDR2 SYGAGN. The CDR3 extends over 13 amino acids. The CDR3 protein is CASSDGGQYEQYF. The sequenced part of the CDR3 DNA is TGTGCCAGCAGTGATGGGGGACAGTATGAACAGTAC.

This clone was counted once. The genes are named according to mouse. The DNA ends 1 residue before the CDR3 does, and the rest of the CDR3 is filled in from the germline J gene. This rearrangement joins TRBV12-2 to TRBJ2-1, with D possibly matching TRBD1 (6 bases). CDR3 size: 14 residues. Trimming left V 1 base short and J 3 bases short, with 9 bases between. The germline V gene has CDR1 SGHLS and CDR2 HYDKME. CDR3 protein: CASSLGQLYAEQFF. The covered CDR3 bases are TGTGCCAGCTCTCTGGGACAACTCTATGCTGAGCAGTTC.

This clone was observed a few times. Gene and germline names: mouse. The sequenced fragment ends 1 residue before the CDR3 boundary, so the rest is inferred from the germline J gene. The chain carries TRBV26 and TRBJ1-4; D remains unclear. CDR3 length: 14 amino acids. V lost 2 bases and J lost 3, with 7 bases in between. CDR1 KGHPV and CDR2 FQNQEV come from the germline V gene (reference sequence). The chain's CDR3 is CASSLTVANERLFF. The covered CDR3 bases are TGTGCCAGCAGTCTGACAGTGGCCAACGAAAGATTATTT.

As concerns this clone: Genes and germline come from the mouse. The CDR3 sequence is CASRTENYAEQFF. CDR3 bases read: TGTGCTAGCAGGACAGAAAACTATGCTGAGCAGTTC. The V call is TRBV29, the J call TRBJ2-1; a possible D gene is TRBD1 (5 bases). The CDR3 end is not reached by the read, which stops 1 residue before it; the germline J gene fills it in. The germline V gene encodes CDR1 MSHET and CDR2 SYDVDS. V was cut by 6 bases and J by 1 base, with 7 bases left in between. CDR3 length: 13 amino acids.

As concerns this clone: The genes and germline here are from mouse. The read comes to an end 1 residue before the CDR3 does, leaving the germline J gene to fill in the end. The chain carries TRBV3 and TRBJ1-1; D uncertain. Germline-derived CDR1 and CDR2 are SNHLY and FYNGKV (reference sequence). The V end lost 1 base, the J end lost 4 bases, and 4 bases lay between the germline ends. CDR3 length: 12 amino acids. The sequenced CDR3 bases are TGTGCCAGCAGCTTAGTCATCACAGAAGTCTTC. Amino acid sequence: CASSLVITEVF. Given in full, the CDR3 is CASSLVITEVFF.

A note on this clone: Any gene name here is a mouse gene name. The CDR3 end is not reached by the read, which stops 1 residue before it; the germline J gene fills it in. The rearrangement uses TRBV3 and TRBJ2-7, with TRBD2 matching over 8 bases. The CDR3 extends over 14 amino acids. V lost 2 bases, J lost 3 bases, and 3 bases stayed unmatched. The germline V gene encodes CDR1 SNHLY and CDR2 FYNGKV (reference sequence). CDR3 DNA (partial): TGTGCCAGCAGCTTAAGGCTGGGGGGCTATGAACAGTAC. The encoded protein is CASSLRLGGYEQY. The complete CDR3 sequence is CASSLRLGGYEQYF.

Concerning this clone itself: The gene names given are mouse names. The CDR3 end lies 1 residue beyond the end of the read and is filled in from the germline J gene. The chain joins TRBV19 to TRBJ1-2; 9 bases match TRBD1. V lost 3 bases and J lost 0; bases outside the gene matches: 0. The CDR3 has 14 residues. The germline CDR1 and CDR2 sequences are FNHDT and SITEND (reference sequence). The sequenced part of the CDR3 DNA is TGTGCCAGCAGTAGGGACAGGGCAAACTCCGACTACACC. Its translation: CASSRDRANSDYT. The CDR3 in its entirety is CASSRDRANSDYTF.

For this clone: Mouse gene names apply. The sequence runs out 1 residue before the end of the CDR3; the remainder is reconstructed from the germline J gene. This sequence joins TRBV12-1 and TRBJ1-3; TRBD1 might be the D (5 bases). The V end lost 8 bases, the J end lost 1 base, and 14 bases lay between the germline ends. CDR3 length: 14 residues. Germline CDR1 and CDR2: SGHSN and HYEKVE. The DNA read from the CDR3 is TGTGCCACAACGGGGGGGGGATCTGGAAATACGCTCTAT. This sequence encodes CATTGGGSGNTLY. The full-length CDR3 reads as CATTGGGSGNTLYF.

This clone was seen only a few times. Mouse names are used for the genes. The read comes to an end 1 residue before the CDR3 does, leaving the germline J gene to fill in the end. The V gene is TRBV12-2, the J gene TRBJ2-5; 11 bases are a match to TRBD2. The CDR3 spans 16 residues. J was trimmed by 5 bases and V by 0 bases; bases with no gene match: 6. Germline V gene data show CDR1 as SGHLS and CDR2 as HYDKME. CDR3 sequence reads: CASSLHRDWGRDTQYF. CDR3 bases read: TGTGCCAGCTCTCTCCACCGGGACTGGGGGAGAGACACCCAGTAC.

In this sample, this clone turned up a few times. All gene names here are mouse names. The read ends 1 residue shy of where the CDR3 ends; the end is completed using the germline J gene. The chain has TRBV5 and TRBJ2-1; the D gene is possibly TRBD1 (6 bases). From germline, CDR1 is LGHNA and CDR2 YNLKQL (reference sequence). V lost 1 base and J 4 bases, leaving 11 bases between the germline ends. The CDR3 extends over 15 amino acids. The CDR3 reads CASSQAGRGYAEQFF. The sequenced part of the CDR3 DNA is TGTGCCAGCAGCCAAGCGGGCAGGGGTTATGCTGAGCAGTTC.